The T cell receptor beta chain under discussion was sequenced for a study of OX40 agonist ivuxolimab in advanced cancers. Study as a whole: Patients took ivuxolimab, an agonistic anti-OX40 (CD134) antibody.

The assay was immunoSEQ multiplex PCR, and TCRdb's table has in-frame clones only and misses some. The sample yields about 92,000 clones, roughly nine tenths seen once. A word on this clone: Its target is not known.

Points from the study as a whole: Clonal expansion by week 6 occurred in CD4+ and CD8+ blood T cells (at 0.1 to 3.0 mg/kg).

The CDR3 spans 13 residues. The germline V and J ends were trimmed by 4 bases and 5 bases, with 12 bases remaining between them. Germline CDR1 SGHNT, CDR2 YYREEE (reference sequence). The starting material was CD4+ or CD8+ T cells sorted from blood, obtained in a trial of the OX40 agonist ivuxolimab. This sequence was found in an adult with an advanced solid tumor such as melanoma, head and neck, liver or kidney cancer. The chain is built from TRBV5-4 and TRBJ2-5, with D hard to call. The CDR3 nucleotides read TGTGCCAGCAGCGGATCGATCGGGGAGACCCAGTACTTC. This codes for CASSGSIGETQYF.